This T cell receptor beta chain emerged from a study of vaccination and CD4 T cells after COVID-19 (dated by TCRdb to 2022 to 2024). As for the study more broadly: Every convalescent patient had a positive nasal swab PCR test for SARS-CoV-2, with mild disease in 8 to 10 patients and severe disease in one. The convalescent cohort comprised six males and four females, including two Hispanic individuals, seven Caucasians, two Asians and one multiracial person. Participants received two doses of either the Pfizer-BioNTech BNT162b2 vaccine (n=8) or the Moderna mRNA-1273 vaccine (n=2). Post-COVID blood samples from convalescent patients were collected a median of roughly 100 days after diagnosis, with a range of roughly 35 to 170 days. Post-vaccine blood samples were taken a median of around 77 days after the second vaccine dose, with a range of about 14 to 241 days. Culture stimuli were overlapping spike peptide pools from SARS-CoV-2 and from the common cold coronaviruses HCoV-NL63, HCoV-OC43 and HCoV-229E. Control cultures received a CEFX viral epitope pool as the positive control, an HIV-1 Nef peptide pool as the negative control, or no peptide. In over 8 COVID-19 convalescent patients and a few infection-naive healthy vaccine recipients, researchers compared the spike-specific CD4+ TCR repertoire from before mRNA vaccination with the repertoire from after. Overall results and qualifications from the work: In convalescent patients, a median about 86% of post-vaccine SARS-CoV-2-reactive clones were detected only after vaccination, and vaccine-specific priming was suggested by this finding. The median number of SARS-CoV-2-reactive clonotypes rose from 20 to 25 after infection to 30 to 45 after vaccination, but the change was not significant. The study included relatively few convalescent patients and did not analyze early timepoints after natural infection. Of the vaccine-specific clones in convalescent patients, 304 of 307, or nearly all, reacted only to SARS-CoV-2 spike and did not cross-react with common cold coronaviruses.

The CDR3 goes from the cysteine to the phenylalanine over 14 residues. Only CDR3 DNA is held: 42 bases, read in frame from base 1. From a lookup of the germline V gene (reference sequence), CDR1 and CDR2 are DFQATT and SNEGSKA. Compared with germline, V lacks 6 bases and J lacks 3 bases; bases without a gene match: 7. The treatment or condition label on this specimen signifies: approximately 10-day PBMC culture with coronavirus spike peptide pools or control peptides (ViraFEST assay). The ViraFEST assay was used in the study, in which antigen-specific T cells were expanded with peptide pools and expanded clonotypes were subsequently identified by TCR sequencing. The positive SARS-CoV-2 PCR tests of the convalescent patients were dated from March to December 2020, before the Alpha, Beta and Delta variants emerged in the United States. Each well held 2.1 million or so PBMCs cultured in IMDM containing approximately 5% human AB serum and around 10 IU/ml IL-2, with around 9.7 ug/ml peptide pools added. On days 3 and 7, half of the culture medium was replaced with fresh IL-2-containing medium. CD4+ T cells were isolated after approximately 10 days of culture through negative selection using the EasySep CD4+ T cell isolation kit. PBMCs were separated from whole blood using Ficoll-Paque Plus gradient centrifugation and then either used fresh or cryopreserved at -140C. Triplicate wells were generally used for each culture condition.

Details on this clonotype: It has no known antigen specificity. Qualities for individual bases were not recorded, and no much larger clone is one base off.

Receptor libraries were prepared by PCR. At the Johns Hopkins FTIC core, DNA from the cultured CD4+ T cells underwent TCR sequencing with the Oncomine TCR Beta short-read assay. The QIAamp micro DNA kit was used to extract genomic DNA from the cultured CD4+ T cells. Oncomine TCR Beta libraries from cultured CD4+ T cells were pooled with unique dual indexes and sequenced on an Illumina iSeq 100. Regarding the original processing steps: Non-productive sequences were removed, and CDR3s not starting with C, not ending with F or W, or shorter than 7 amino acids were discarded. The MANAFEST web application identified antigen-specific clonotypes by comparing peptide-stimulated wells against reference wells and other culture wells. To be called positive, a clone needed an FDR below 0.05, an odds ratio above 5, and a productive frequency above 0.1% in at least two of three replicate wells. Cross-reactive clonotypes were defined as significantly expanded in both SARS-CoV-2 spike wells and at least one common cold coronavirus spike condition. Using R version 3.6.1, CDR3 homology was evaluated through Levenshtein distances (stringdist) along with unrooted phylogenetic trees (ape). The raw public reads went through TCRdb reprocessing: fastp at Q25, MiXCR clone calling, in-frame beta chains kept. Each entry is one CDR3 protein sequence, shown with its most common DNA and genes. The V and J calls were not made by the authors but by TCRdb's processing. A total of over 13,000 distinct CDR3 sequences appear in this sample, around 55% of them only once. In total, the top ten clones hold roughly 8% of the sample.

This material consisted of CD4+ T cells from blood, cultured in vitro, taken before SARS-CoV-2 vaccination. The chain employs TRBV20-1 and TRBJ2-7; TRBD2 lines up with 11 middle nucleotides. The origin of this receptor is a human donor who had recovered from COVID-19. At the DNA level, the sequence is TGCAGTGCCCAAACTAGCGGGAGCTTCTACGAGCAGTACTTC. This translates into CSAQTSGSFYEQYF.